This T cell receptor (beta chain) was observed in a study of graft-versus-host responses after intestinal transplantation. Study details: Anti-thymocyte globulin induction preceded approximately three years of tacrolimus and steroid maintenance in all recipients.

Clones were read by immunoSEQ multiplex PCR, and TCRdb kept only the in-frame ones, dropping some. The sample lists under 100,000 clones, approximately 92% seen once, with less than 1.5% in the top ten. In regard to this clone: Its target is not known. A read error may account for a junction end that differs from germline.

Germline assignment: CDR1 SGDLS and CDR2 YYNGEE. The CDR3 consists of 12 residues. Findings of the study overall: Allografts of one patient group, those with graft-donor T cell macrochimerism, had high graft-versus-host to host-versus-graft clonal ratios. Researchers found peak circulating GvH clone levels linked to early post-transplant HvG declines. The authors found GvH clones in recipient marrow, some appearing first in ileum or blood.

The source material was unstimulated CD8+ T cells sorted from spleen or lymph node cells, sampled before transplant. The chain links TRBV9 to TRBJ2-1; perhaps TRBD2 as D (5 bases). The TCR was taken from a human donor who was the organ donor for an intestinal transplant. The CDR3 DNA is TGTACCAGCAGCCAAACGGGATATGAGCAGTTCTTC. Protein: CTSSQTGYEQFF.